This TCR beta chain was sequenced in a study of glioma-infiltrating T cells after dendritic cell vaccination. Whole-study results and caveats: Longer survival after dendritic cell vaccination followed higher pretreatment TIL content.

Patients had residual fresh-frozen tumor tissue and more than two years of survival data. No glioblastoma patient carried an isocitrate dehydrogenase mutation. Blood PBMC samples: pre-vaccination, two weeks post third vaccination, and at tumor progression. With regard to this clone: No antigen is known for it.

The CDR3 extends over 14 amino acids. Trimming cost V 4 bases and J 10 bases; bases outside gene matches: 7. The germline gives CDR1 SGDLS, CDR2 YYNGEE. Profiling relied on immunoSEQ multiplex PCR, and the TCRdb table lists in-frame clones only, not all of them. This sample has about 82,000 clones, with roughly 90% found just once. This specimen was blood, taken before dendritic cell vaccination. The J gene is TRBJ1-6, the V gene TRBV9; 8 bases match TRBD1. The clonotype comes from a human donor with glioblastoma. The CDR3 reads CASSPRTGNSPLHF. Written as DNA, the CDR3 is TGTGCCAGCAGCCCCCGGACAGGGAACTCACCCCTCCACTTT.